The clone carrying this T cell receptor (beta chain) has at least ten counts. The V end lost 5 bases, the J end lost 0 bases, and 7 bases lay between the germline ends. The CDR3 runs to 14 residues. Germline-derived CDR1 and CDR2 are SGHTA and FQGTGA. TCRdb re-called the RT-PCR reads through MiXCR, storing one row per CDR3 protein. This table has more than 600,000 distinct CDR3 sequences, 12% to 15% appearing once. The gene calls are TRBV7-3 and TRBJ2-2; D might be TRBD1 (6 bases). The sequence derives from a female donor in good health, serving as a healthy control. The sample comprised memory CD4+ T cells from blood. The CDR3 is CASSKGANTGELFF. CDR3 bases: TGTGCCAGCAGCAAGGGGGCGAACACCGGGGAGCTGTTTTTT.